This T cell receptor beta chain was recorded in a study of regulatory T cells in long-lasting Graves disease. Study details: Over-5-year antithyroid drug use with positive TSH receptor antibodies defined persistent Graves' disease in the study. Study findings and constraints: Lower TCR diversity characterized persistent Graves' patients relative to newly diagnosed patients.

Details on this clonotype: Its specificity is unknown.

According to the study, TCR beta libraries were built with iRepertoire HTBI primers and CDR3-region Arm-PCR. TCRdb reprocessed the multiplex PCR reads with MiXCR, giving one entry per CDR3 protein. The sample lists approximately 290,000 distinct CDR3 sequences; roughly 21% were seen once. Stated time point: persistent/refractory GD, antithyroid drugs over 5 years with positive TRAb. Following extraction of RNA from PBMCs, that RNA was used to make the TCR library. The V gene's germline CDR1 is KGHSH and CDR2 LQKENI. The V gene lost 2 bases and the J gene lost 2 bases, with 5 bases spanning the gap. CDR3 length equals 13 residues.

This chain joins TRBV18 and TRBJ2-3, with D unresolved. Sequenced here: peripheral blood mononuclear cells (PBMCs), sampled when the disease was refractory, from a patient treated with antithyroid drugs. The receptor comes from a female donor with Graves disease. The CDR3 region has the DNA TGTGCCAGCTCACCAGGAAACACAGATACGCAGTATTTT. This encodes CASSPGNTDTQYF. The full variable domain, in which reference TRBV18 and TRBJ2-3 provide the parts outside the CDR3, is NAGVMQNPRHLVRRRGQEARLRCSPMKGHSHVYWYRQLPEEGLKFMVYLQKENIIDESGMPKERFSAEFPKEGPSILRIQQVVRGDSAAYFCASSPGNTDTQYFGPGTRLTVL.